The sequence of this TCR beta chain was determined in a study of cytomegalovirus exposure and HLA in healthy donors. The overall study: A prior study identified 90 million to 120 million unique TCR beta sequences from some 200 million T cells. Drawn from HLA-typed donors, tens of millions of unique TCRs were held in an early data release.

In regard to this clone: Its specificity is unknown.

The primer mix had 60 Vbeta and 13 Jbeta primers. Produced via immunoSEQ multiplex PCR; TCRdb's table is partial and in-frame only. Of about 130,000 clones listed, approximately 60% are singletons. Germline values: CDR1 SGHNT, CDR2 YENEEA. The CDR3 has 16 residues. V lost 1 base and J 2 bases, leaving 14 bases between the germline ends. Regarding the study as a whole: One variant, a missense change in DCLRE1C, was linked in a later analysis to TCR beta V- and J-gene trimming. Later, an analysis found that common viral pathogens appeared to be linked with several of the most significant clusters.

The sample taken for sequencing was PBMCs. The rearrangement uses TRBV11-3 and TRBJ2-5; D may be TRBD2 (5 bases). This receptor was obtained from a human donor in good health. CDR3 in DNA: TGTGCCAGCAGCTTAGGCGGTCCCCGAGGGCAAGAGACCCAGTACTTC. This gives the protein CASSLGGPRGQETQYF.